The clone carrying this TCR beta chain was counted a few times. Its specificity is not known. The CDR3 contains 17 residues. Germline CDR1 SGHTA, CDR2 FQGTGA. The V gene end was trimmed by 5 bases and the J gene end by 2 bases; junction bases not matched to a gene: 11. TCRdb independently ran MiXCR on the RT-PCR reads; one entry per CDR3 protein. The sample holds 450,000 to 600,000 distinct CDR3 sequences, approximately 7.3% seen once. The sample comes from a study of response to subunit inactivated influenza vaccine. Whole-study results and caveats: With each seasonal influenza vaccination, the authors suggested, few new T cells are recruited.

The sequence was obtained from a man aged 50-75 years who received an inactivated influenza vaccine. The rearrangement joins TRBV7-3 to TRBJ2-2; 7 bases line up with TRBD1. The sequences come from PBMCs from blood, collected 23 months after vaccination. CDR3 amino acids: CASSPHPGQINTGELFF. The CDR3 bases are TGTGCCAGCAGCCCGCACCCGGGACAGATAAACACCGGGGAGCTGTTTTTT.